The 24 T cell receptor beta chains below come from one sample, sequenced in a study of beta chain features in type 1 diabetes. Their cognate antigens are unknown. Study outcomes and limitations: Shortening of TCRB CDR3s, moderate but significant, appeared in all four CD4+ subsets of Type 1 diabetes patients.

All of the isolated RNA was reverse transcribed, so expressed TCRB transcripts were sequenced. Assay used: immunoSEQ multiplex PCR; TCRdb lists only in-frame clones, some missing. This table holds roughly 150,000 clones, approximately 9.1% found once. Sequencing was done on a sample of central memory CD4+ T cells from blood. The receptors originated from a woman younger than 45 with type 1 diabetes.

The chain uses TRBV6-6 and TRBJ2-7, with D tentatively TRBD1 (7 bases). V was trimmed by 2 bases and J by 0 bases, leaving 14 bases between them. This CDR3 contains 16 residues. Germline-derived CDR1 and CDR2 are MNHNY and SVGAGI (reference sequence). The CDR3 reads CASSYPRDSHSYEQYF. The DNA of the CDR3 is TGTGCCAGCAGTTACCCGCGGGACAGCCACTCCTACGAGCAGTACTTC.

The chain joins TRBV2 to TRBJ2-3; weak D call: TRBD2 (6 bases). The V gene's germline CDR1 is SNHLY and CDR2 FYNNEI. Trimming cost V 6 bases and J 2 bases, with 15 bases left between them. CDR3 length equals 15 residues. The CDR3 loop reads CASRRGEVNTDTQYF. The CDR3 DNA follows: TGTGCCAGCAGAAGAGGGGAGGTCAACACAGATACGCAGTATTTT.

The table lists this clone with a few counts. V usage is TRBV29-1 and J usage is TRBJ2-7; D is possibly TRBD1 (6 bases). In germline, CDR1 is SQVTM, CDR2 ANQGSEA. This CDR3 spans 11 amino acids. Written as DNA, the CDR3 is TGCGGTGTGGGGACATCTTACGAGCAGTACTTC. Its translation is CGVGTSYEQYF.

This clone was counted at least ten times. The sample has other DNA sequences that encode this CDR3 too. The chain employs TRBV28 and TRBJ1-1, with a tentative D call TRBD1 (6 bases). Trimming pared 3 bases from V and 8 bases from J, leaving 13 bases between. Germline V gives CDR1 MDHEN, CDR2 SYDVKM. The CDR3 is made up of 13 amino acids. CDR3 sequence (DNA): TGTGCCAGCAGTTTCAGCGCCGGGACAGAAGCTTTCTTT. Its protein product is CASSFSAGTEAFF.

The chain's CDR3 is CASSPSSGRGVEQFF. The DNA of the CDR3 is TGTGCCAGCTCACCAAGCAGCGGGAGAGGCGTTGAGCAGTTCTTC. The J gene is TRBJ2-1, the V gene TRBV18; 8 bases match TRBD2. Germline CDR1 is KGHSH and CDR2 is LQKENI. V lost 2 bases, J lost 9 bases, and 9 bases stayed unmatched. CDR3 length equals 15 residues.

CDR3 in amino acids: CASSLWGQGNYGYTF. DNA for the CDR3: TGTGCCAGCAGCTTATGGGGACAGGGTAACTATGGCTACACCTTC. V and J are TRBV7-2 and TRBJ1-2, with 9 bases aligning to TRBD1. The CDR3 has 15 residues. With V trimmed by 2 bases and J by 1 base, 2 bases remained unmatched. CDR1 SGHTA and CDR2 FQGNSA come from the germline V gene.

This clone was counted between two and nine times. V usage is TRBV11-2 and J usage is TRBJ1-1; D is unclear. Germline CDR1 reads SGHAT; CDR2 reads FQNNGV. The CDR3 has 13 amino acids. The V and J ends lost 1 base and 7 bases respectively, with 10 bases between them. The CDR3: CASSLVQEGEAFF. The CDR3 DNA reads TGTGCCAGCAGCTTAGTTCAGGAAGGTGAAGCTTTCTTT.

J is TRBJ1-2 and V is TRBV6-1; no definite D call. Germline V lookup: CDR1 MNHNS, CDR2 SASEGT. V was cut by 0 bases and J by 2 bases, with 10 bases left in between. The CDR3 runs 15 residues. CDR3 residues: CASSEARAGNYGYTF. The CDR3, as DNA: TGTGCCAGCAGTGAAGCCCGGGCGGGAAACTATGGCTACACCTTC.

The chain recombines TRBV14 with TRBJ1-5; D call uncertain. Germline V gene data show CDR1 as SGHDN and CDR2 as FVKESK. Trimming removed 4 bases at V and 0 bases at J, with 4 bases between. The CDR3 has 13 residues. CDR3 nucleotides: TGTGCCAGCAGCCTATATAGCAATCAGCCCCAGCATTTT. Protein: CASSLYSNQPQHF.

The chain carries TRBV9 and TRBJ1-3, with D hard to call. This CDR3 is 16 amino acids long. The germline CDR1 and CDR2 sequences are SGDLS and YYNGEE. Trimming stripped 4 bases from V and 3 bases from J, with 17 bases between. The CDR3 bases are TGTGCCAGCAGCTACCTTAATGGGCTTGGTGGAAACACCATATATTTT. This gives the protein CASSYLNGLGGNTIYF.

This clone has more than one count but fewer than ten. The rearrangement joins TRBV30 to TRBJ1-1, with D possibly matching TRBD1 (5 bases). From germline, CDR1 is GTSNPN and CDR2 SVGIG (reference sequence). This CDR3 spans 13 amino acids. V was pared by 4 bases and J by 5 bases, with 14 bases between. CDR3 region: CAWTPSRGTEAFF. The CDR3 DNA reads as TGTGCCTGGACTCCCTCCCGGGGGACTGAAGCTTTCTTT.

The table lists this clone with a few counts. This chain connects TRBV6-5 to TRBJ2-7; TRBD1 matches 9 bases. In germline, CDR1 is MNHEY, CDR2 SVGAGI. This CDR3 spans 12 amino acids. V gave up 6 bases and J gave up 6 bases; unmatched junction bases: 3. In DNA form, the CDR3 reads TGTGCCAGCAGCCCGACAGGGGGCGAGCAGTACTTC. Translated: CASSPTGGEQYF.

V usage is TRBV30 and J usage is TRBJ2-3; TRBD2 matches 16 bases. Germline V gene sequence: CDR1 GTSNPN, CDR2 SVGIG (reference sequence). V was clipped by 8 bases and J by 3 bases; unmatched bases: 8. The CDR3 is 16 amino acids. The CDR3 reads CAQGLAGGPGTDTQYF. The CDR3 bases are TGTGCCCAGGGACTAGCGGGAGGGCCGGGGACAGATACGCAGTATTTT.

This clone was seen only a few times. The DNA for the CDR3 is TGTGCCAGCAGTTCAGTTCCGCGGGGAGGCTACACCTTC. It yields the protein CASSSVPRGGYTF. The J gene is TRBJ1-2, the V gene TRBV27; D unclear. This CDR3 comprises 13 residues. Germline CDR1 reads MNHEY; CDR2 reads SMNVEV (reference sequence). Trimming took off 4 bases at V and 8 bases at J, with 14 bases between the two ends.

The chain links TRBV7-2 to TRBJ2-2; 12 bases line up with TRBD2. V trimming: 1 base; J trimming: 6 bases; junction bases outside the gene matches: 6. The CDR3 spans 17 residues. The germline V gene has CDR1 SGHTA and CDR2 FQGNSA. CDR3: CASSLVRLAGVAGELFF. The CDR3 DNA reads as TGTGCCAGCAGCTTAGTAAGACTAGCGGGAGTGGCCGGGGAGCTGTTTTTT. The entire variable domain, with the rest obtained from reference TRBV7-2 and TRBJ2-2, is as follows: GAGVSQSPSNKVTEKGKDVELRCDPISGHTALYWYRQSLGQGLEFLIYFQGNSAPDKSGLPSDRFSAERTGGSVSTLTIQRTQQEDSAVYLCASSLVRLAGVAGELFFGEGSRLTVL.

The chain combines TRBV5-4 with TRBJ2-7; 7 nucleotides line up with TRBD1. The V gene end was trimmed by 4 bases and the J gene end by 2 bases; junction bases not matched to a gene: 6. This CDR3 contains 14 residues. Germline CDR1 SGHNT, CDR2 YYREEE (reference sequence). CDR3 DNA: TGTGCCAGCAGCCTAGGACAGGTGGCCTACGAGCAGTACTTC. Protein product: CASSLGQVAYEQYF.

CDR3 loop: CASSPETGGSGREQYF. In DNA, the CDR3 is TGTGCCAGCTCACCGGAAACAGGGGGCTCAGGACGCGAGCAGTACTTC. The chain has TRBV18 and TRBJ2-7; 9 positions agree with TRBD1. Looked up from germline, CDR1 is KGHSH and CDR2 is LQKENI. With V trimmed by 3 bases and J by 6 bases, 12 bases remained unmatched. The CDR3 has 16 residues. The full variable domain, in which reference TRBV18 and TRBJ2-7 provide the parts outside the CDR3, is NAGVMQNPRHLVRRRGQEARLRCSPMKGHSHVYWYRQLPEEGLKFMVYLQKENIIDESGMPKERFSAEFPKEGPSILRIQQVVRGDSAAYFCASSPETGGSGREQYFGPGTRLTVT.

This clone occurred a few times. At one end, the junction sequence differs from germline, possibly due to a read error. This chain links TRBV25-1 with TRBJ2-5; D ambiguous. The CDR3 is 9 residues long. Per germline, CDR1 MGHDK and CDR2 SYGVNS. In DNA, the CDR3 is TGTGCCAGCGAACAGACCGAGTACTTC. The encoded protein is CASEQTEYF.

This clone was seen more than once but under ten times. The chain has TRBV6-1 and TRBJ2-1, with D possibly TRBD1 on 6 matching bases. Per germline, CDR1 MNHNS and CDR2 SASEGT. V was shortened by 5 bases and J by 7 bases, with 9 bases between the two germline ends. The CDR3 sequence is 12 residues long. This CDR3 is CASSSRGNEQFF. The CDR3 DNA sequence: TGTGCCAGCAGTTCCAGGGGTAATGAGCAGTTCTTC.

This clone was seen only a few times. The chain combines TRBV4-1 with TRBJ1-2; possibly TRBD1 for D (5 bases). Germline lookup yields CDR1 MGHRA and CDR2 YSYEKL. Trimming took 1 base from V and 4 from J, leaving 10 bases between them. The CDR3 has 14 amino acids. CDR3 bases: TGCGCCAGCAGCCAAGGGGGGGTTATCTATGGCTACACCTTC. Translated: CASSQGGVIYGYTF.

The V call is TRBV30, the J call TRBJ1-1; TRBD1 is a possible D gene (5 bases). The CDR3 extends over 13 amino acids. From germline, CDR1 is GTSNPN and CDR2 SVGIG (reference sequence). Trimming cost V 0 bases and J 6 bases, with 11 bases left between them. The CDR3 loop reads CAWSVLREAEAFF. The CDR3 DNA follows: TGTGCCTGGAGTGTACTCAGGGAAGCTGAAGCTTTCTTT. Filled out from reference TRBV30 and TRBJ1-1, the complete variable domain reads SQTIHQWPATLVQPVGSPLSLECTVEGTSNPNLYWYRQAAGRGLQLLFYSVGIGQISSEVPQNLSASRPQDRQFILSSKKLLLSDSGFYLCAWSVLREAEAFFGQGTRLTVV.

The chain uses TRBV4-1 and TRBJ1-4, with D possibly matching TRBD1 (5 bases). The V end lost 4 bases, the J end lost 8 bases, and 23 bases lay between the germline ends. The germline CDR1 and CDR2 sequences are MGHRA and YSYEKL. The CDR3 is 17 residues long. The CDR3 DNA reads as TGCGCCAGCAGCCGAGGCGGCGGGGGGGAGCACGAGGAAAAACTGTTTTTT. This encodes CASSRGGGGEHEEKLFF.

This clone has just a few counts. The V and J genes are TRBV27 and TRBJ2-7, with TRBD2 as a possible D gene (6 bases). The CDR3 loop spans 17 amino acids. The germline V and J ends were trimmed by 5 bases and 6 bases, with 26 bases remaining between them. Germline assignment: CDR1 MNHEY and CDR2 SMNVEV (reference sequence). For the CDR3, the DNA is TGTGCCAGCAGTCCCCCTGCGGGATTAGATTGGACGCCCGAGCAGTACTTC. It yields the protein CASSPPAGLDWTPEQYF.

This clone was picked up a small number of times. The chain employs TRBV4-1 and TRBJ1-2; no clear D. The germline V gene has CDR1 MGHRA and CDR2 YSYEKL. The CDR3 contains 15 residues. The V end was cut by 2 bases, the J end by 4 bases, with 14 bases between. CDR3 protein: CASSQQPGMGYGYTF. CDR3 DNA sequence: TGCGCCAGCAGCCAACAACCGGGTATGGGCTATGGCTACACCTTC.